The present T cell receptor beta chain was sequenced within a study of regulatory T cells in long-lasting Graves disease. In building TCR beta libraries, iRepertoire HTBI primers were used together with Arm-PCR of CDR3 regions. TCRdb re-analysed the multiplex PCR reads in MiXCR, keeping a single row per CDR3 protein. Of about 620,000 distinct CDR3 sequences listed, 15% to 20% are singletons. As for time point: newly diagnosed GD, antithyroid drugs for less than 3 months. From RNA extracted from PBMCs, the TCR library was made. J gave up 7 bases and V 4 bases, and 3 bases lay outside the gene matches. Germline CDR1 and CDR2: ENHRY and SYGVKD. The CDR3 loop spans 15 amino acids. This clonotype was counted ten times or more. The same specimen was also included in a second study, on T cells in Graves' hyperthyroidism and ophthalmopathy. That study reports: An initial round of RT-PCR targeting the TCR CDR3 relied on the HTBI primer set. Blood also showed most of the thyroid clonotypes that were expanded above 0.001. Progression to ophthalmopathy was predicted a median of roughly 6.5 months early.

The V and J genes are TRBV10-3 and TRBJ2-1; TRBD2 matches at 14 bases. The clonotype originates from a woman in her 30s with Graves disease. The sequencing here drew on peripheral blood mononuclear cells (PBMCs), taken at new diagnosis, from a patient treated with antithyroid drugs. The CDR3 loop is CAISGTSGRLNEQFF. The CDR3 DNA reads as TGTGCCATCAGTGGGACTAGCGGGAGGCTAAATGAGCAGTTCTTC.